These 32 T cell receptor beta chains originate from one sample sequenced in a study of blood T cell repertoires in COVID-19. Assay: immunoSEQ multiplex PCR; the TCRdb copy retains only in-frame clones and omits some. This sample has 150,000 to 200,000 clones, with around 89% found just once. Sequencing input: peripheral blood. These receptors came from a young woman with acute or convalescent COVID-19.

This sequence joins TRBV9 and TRBJ2-3; 9 nucleotides align to TRBD1. V shed 2 bases, J shed 4 bases, and the junction held 8 bases outside the gene matches. The CDR3 has 16 residues. In germline, CDR1 is SGDLS, CDR2 YYNGEE. CDR3 sequence (DNA): TGTGCCAGCAGCGTGAGGGGACAGGGAATAGCAGATACGCAGTATTTT. Its translation: CASSVRGQGIADTQYF. The whole variable domain, filled in from reference TRBV9 and TRBJ2-3, reads DSGVTQTPKHLITATGQRVTLRCSPRSGDLSVYWYQQSLDQGLQFLIQYYNGEERAKGNILERFSAQQFPDLHSELNLSSLELGDSALYFCASSVRGQGIADTQYFGPGTRLTVL.

The rearrangement uses TRBV12-3 or TRBV12-4 and TRBJ2-5; possibly TRBD1 for D (5 bases). This CDR3 spans 13 amino acids. The germline V and J ends were trimmed by 8 bases and 5 bases, with 15 bases remaining between them. CDR3 in DNA: TGTGCCAGCGAACAAGGGGTTGGGGAGACCCAGTACTTC. As protein: CASEQGVGETQYF.

The chain carries TRBV7-9 and TRBJ2-7, with TRBD1 as a possible D gene (6 bases). V was shortened by 5 bases and J by 6 bases, with 14 bases between the two germline ends. This CDR3 has 13 amino acids. The germline V gene encodes CDR1 SEHNR and CDR2 FQNEAQ (reference sequence). The CDR3 DNA reads TGTGCCAGCAGCGAGCAGACACAGGGCGAGCAGTACTTC. It translates to CASSEQTQGEQYF.

The rearrangement joins TRBV7-9 to TRBJ2-1; TRBD2 matches 12 bases. The CDR3 has 14 residues. Looked up from germline, CDR1 is SEHNR and CDR2 is FQNEAQ (reference sequence). Unmatched junction bases numbered 8, after V lost 8 bases and J lost 9 bases. The chain's CDR3 is CASDLAGGPGEQFF. DNA of the CDR3: TGTGCCAGCGACCTAGCGGGAGGGCCGGGTGAGCAGTTCTTC.

The chain employs TRBV7-2 and TRBJ2-7, with TRBD2 as a possible D gene (6 bases). The CDR3 totals 13 residues. V was shortened by 3 bases and J by 6 bases, with 12 bases between the two germline ends. Per the germline V gene, CDR1 is SGHTA and CDR2 is FQGNSA. The CDR3 is CASSFRGTAEQYF. DNA for the CDR3: TGTGCCAGCAGCTTTCGGGGGACCGCCGAGCAGTACTTC.

The chain recombines TRBV7-2 with TRBJ2-3; TRBD2 might be the D (6 bases). Trimming shortened V by 3 bases and J by 5 bases, and 12 bases separated the two germline ends. There are 14 residues in the CDR3. Germline CDR1 reads SGHTA; CDR2 reads FQGNSA. CDR3 protein: CASSFGGAGDTQYF. The CDR3 coding sequence is TGTGCCAGCAGCTTTGGCGGGGCGGGAGATACGCAGTATTTT.

The chain employs TRBV4-2 and TRBJ1-5, with 7 nucleotides matching TRBD1. There are 18 residues in the CDR3. Germline CDR1 reads LGHNA; CDR2 reads YNFKEQ. Trimming cost V 0 bases and J 0 bases; bases outside gene matches: 8. CDR3: CASSQEVQGFHSNQPQHF. The CDR3 nucleotides read TGTGCCAGCAGCCAAGAAGTACAGGGGTTCCATAGCAATCAGCCCCAGCATTTT.

The chain joins TRBV19 to TRBJ2-4; 9 nucleotides agree with TRBD2. The CDR3 runs 16 residues. Germline-derived CDR1 and CDR2 are LNHDA and SQIVND (reference sequence). The V and J ends lost 3 bases and 6 bases, in that order; junction bases with no gene match: 9. CDR3 sequence (DNA): TGTGCCAGTAGTATGTTGGGTAGCGGGAGTATAAACATTCAGTACTTC. It encodes CASSMLGSGSINIQYF.

CDR3 sequence: CASSLGGSDIQYF. The CDR3, as DNA: TGTGCCAGCAGCTTAGGCGGGAGCGACATTCAGTACTTC. The chain carries TRBV11-3 and TRBJ2-4; 7 bases agree with TRBD2. With 1 base clipped from V and 8 bases from J, the junction kept 2 bases outside the gene matches. CDR1 SGHNT and CDR2 YENEEA come from the germline V gene. The length of the CDR3 is 13 residues.

The V gene is TRBV4-1, the J gene TRBJ2-3; tentatively, D is TRBD2 (6 bases). Germline V CDR1 and CDR2: MGHRA, YSYEKL. The CDR3 loop spans 14 amino acids. V shed 4 bases and J shed 5 bases, with 13 bases lying between them. The DNA of the CDR3 is TGCGCCAGCAGCCGAGTGGGGGGTGGAGATACGCAGTATTTT. Encoded protein: CASSRVGGGDTQYF.

In this sample, this clone turned up once. The genes are TRBV28 and TRBJ2-1; TRBD2 agrees at 14 bases. The ends lost 10 bases at V and 7 bases at J; junction bases unmatched: 12. This CDR3 has 16 amino acids. Germline V gene data show CDR1 as MDHEN and CDR2 as SYDVKM. The CDR3 is CATLNWGTSGRNEQFF. In DNA, the CDR3 is TGTGCCACCCTGAATTGGGGGACTAGCGGGAGAAATGAGCAGTTCTTC.

To note about this clone: The junction departs from germline at one end; a sequencing error may be responsible. The chain combines TRBV7-2 with TRBJ1-1; 12 bases fit TRBD1. Germline CDR1 and CDR2: SGHTA and FQGNSA. The CDR3 loop spans 13 amino acids. The CDR3 protein is CASSPIGGTGGLF. CDR3 bases: TGTGCCAGCAGCCCTATTGGGGGGACAGGGGGCCTCTTT.

The J gene is TRBJ2-7, the V gene TRBV5-6; D possibly corresponds to TRBD1 (6 bases). The length of the CDR3 is 13 residues. In germline, CDR1 is SGHDT, CDR2 YYEEEE. V lost 3 bases and J 6 bases, leaving 13 bases between the germline ends. CDR3 DNA sequence: TGTGCCAGCAGCTCCCGAGGGGGACCCGAGCAGTACTTC. This encodes CASSSRGGPEQYF. The complete variable domain, with remaining parts taken from reference TRBV5-6 and TRBJ2-7, reads DAGVTQSPTHLIKTRGQQVTLRCSPKSGHDTVSWYQQALGQGPQFIFQYYEEEERQRGNFPDRFSGHQFPNYSSELNVNALLLGDSALYLCASSSRGGPEQYFGPGTRLTVT.

The chain links TRBV5-6 to TRBJ2-3, with no clear D. V lost 3 bases and J lost 10, with 12 bases in between. CDR3 size: 12 residues. Germline V gene lookup returns CDR1 SGHDT and CDR2 YYEEEE. The CDR3 sequence: CASSSPMWPQYF. The CDR3 region has the DNA TGTGCCAGCAGCTCCCCAATGTGGCCGCAGTATTTT.

This clone was counted once. The V and J genes are TRBV28 and TRBJ1-1; 11 positions agree with TRBD1. The CDR3 length is 16 residues. In germline, CDR1 is MDHEN, CDR2 SYDVKM. V lost 3 bases, J lost 4 bases, and 7 bases stayed unmatched. CDR3: CASSFRTGGSSTEAFF. As DNA, the CDR3 is TGTGCCAGCAGTTTCCGGACAGGGGGCTCGAGCACTGAAGCTTTCTTT.

The chain uses TRBV7-2 and TRBJ2-2; no definite D call. This CDR3 contains 11 residues. Deletions cut 7 bases from V and 8 bases from J, with 8 bases between. Germline V lookup: CDR1 SGHTA, CDR2 FQGNSA. This CDR3 is CASTNVGELFF. DNA of the CDR3: TGTGCCAGCACCAATGTTGGGGAGCTGTTTTTT.

V gene TRBV19 combines with J gene TRBJ1-1; the D gene is possibly TRBD1 (5 bases). From germline, CDR1 is LNHDA and CDR2 SQIVND (reference sequence). The CDR3 is 15 residues long. V was cut by 5 bases and J by 0 bases, with 13 bases left in between. The CDR3 DNA is TGTGCCAGTAGTGCCCAGGGCGAAATGAACACTGAAGCTTTCTTT. Its protein product is CASSAQGEMNTEAFF. The whole variable domain, remainder taken from reference TRBV19 and TRBJ1-1, is DGGITQSPKYLFRKEGQNVTLSCEQNLNHDAMYWYRQDPGQGLRLIYYSQIVNDFQKGDIAEGYSVSREKKESFPLTVTSAQKNPTAFYLCASSAQGEMNTEAFFGQGTRLTVV.

This rearrangement joins TRBV7-2 to TRBJ1-5; unclear D gene. Germline CDR1 and CDR2: SGHTA and FQGNSA. This CDR3 spans 16 amino acids. The ends were cut back, 3 bases at V and 1 base at J, with 13 bases in the middle. CDR3 residues: CASSFGRRGSNQPQHF. The CDR3 nucleotides read TGTGCCAGCAGCTTTGGGAGGAGAGGGAGCAATCAGCCCCAGCATTTT.

The chain links TRBV7-9 to TRBJ1-2, with D possibly matching TRBD1 (6 bases). The CDR3 has 13 residues. The V end was cut by 9 bases, the J end by 4 bases, with 15 bases between. Germline assignment: CDR1 SEHNR and CDR2 FQNEAQ (reference sequence). DNA for the CDR3: TGTGCCAGTGGACAGAGCCCTGGCTATGGCTACACCTTC. Residues: CASGQSPGYGYTF.

The CDR3 DNA follows: TGTGCCAGCTCAGCCGGGACAGCTGATGGCTACACCTTC. Translated, it gives CASSAGTADGYTF. The rearrangement uses TRBV18 and TRBJ1-2; 7 bases align to TRBD1. CDR1 and CDR2 from the germline V gene are KGHSH and LQKENI. The CDR3 contains 13 residues. Losses at the gene ends were 5 bases for V and 6 bases for J; bases not matched to a gene: 6.

The chain combines TRBV30 with TRBJ2-3; D ambiguous. Germline V lookup: CDR1 GTSNPN, CDR2 SVGIG (reference sequence). The CDR3 length is 14 residues. The V and J ends lost 0 bases and 2 bases respectively, with 9 bases between them. The chain's CDR3 is CAWSVGDVTDTQYF. The CDR3 DNA sequence: TGTGCCTGGAGTGTCGGAGACGTCACAGATACGCAGTATTTT. The whole variable domain, remainder taken from reference TRBV30 and TRBJ2-3, is SQTIHQWPATLVQPVGSPLSLECTVEGTSNPNLYWYRQAAGRGLQLLFYSVGIGQISSEVPQNLSASRPQDRQFILSSKKLLLSDSGFYLCAWSVGDVTDTQYFGPGTRLTVL.

The CDR3 region has the DNA TGTGCCAGCAGTCAGGGACAGGAGAACACTGAAGCTTTCTTT. The encoded protein is CASSQGQENTEAFF. This sequence joins TRBV7-6 and TRBJ1-1; 8 bases agree with TRBD1. The CDR3 runs to 14 residues. From germline, CDR1 is SGHVS and CDR2 FNYEAQ. The ends lost 6 bases at V and 1 base at J; junction bases unmatched: 4.

The chain employs TRBV4-2 and TRBJ1-5; D is possibly TRBD1 (5 bases). The CDR3 is 17 residues long. The germline CDR1 and CDR2 sequences are LGHNA and YNFKEQ. Trimming left V 1 base short and J 0 bases short, with 13 bases between. In DNA form, the CDR3 reads TGTGCCAGCAGCCAAGGGGGCCAGATCTATAGCAATCAGCCCCAGCATTTT. Protein product: CASSQGGQIYSNQPQHF.

The rearrangement joins TRBV11-2 to TRBJ2-5, with D unresolved. Germline assignment: CDR1 SGHAT and CDR2 FQNNGV. This CDR3 has 11 amino acids. V dropped 5 bases and J dropped 7 bases, with 8 bases sitting between them. CDR3: CASSLTGTQYF. For the CDR3, the DNA is TGTGCCAGCAGCCTCACGGGGACCCAGTACTTC.

This clone was recorded once. The rearrangement links TRBV5-1 to TRBJ2-1, with 10 bases aligning to TRBD2. V dropped 8 bases and J dropped 4; count of bases not matched to a gene: 6. Germline CDR1 is SGHRS and CDR2 is YFSETQ. The CDR3 is 14 amino acids. The CDR3 nucleotides are TGCGCCAGTGCAACTAGCGGGGTATACAATGAGCAGTTCTTC. Encoded protein: CASATSGVYNEQFF.

The CDR3 bases are TGCGCCAGCAGTGAGGGGGGGACGAGCTCCTACAATGAGCAGTTCTTC. Translating it yields CASSEGGTSSYNEQFF. The rearrangement uses TRBV10-2 and TRBJ2-1; a weak D match, TRBD2 (6 bases). V dropped 2 bases and J dropped 0 bases, with 11 bases sitting between them. The CDR3 consists of 16 residues. The V gene's germline CDR1 is WSHSY and CDR2 SAAADI.

This chain connects TRBV6-6 to TRBJ2-1; 11 bases fit TRBD2. After removal of 7 bases from V and 4 bases from J, the junction contained 9 bases not matched to a gene. This CDR3 contains 16 residues. CDR1 is MNHNY and CDR2 is SVGAGI in the germline V gene (reference sequence). CDR3 sequence reads: CASTNTIAGGYNEQFF. The CDR3 region has the DNA TGTGCCAGCACCAACACAATAGCGGGAGGGTACAATGAGCAGTTCTTC.

This chain uses TRBV27 with TRBJ2-5; 14 nucleotides line up with TRBD2. CDR1 is MNHEY, CDR2 SMNVEV, per germline (reference sequence). The length of the CDR3 is 18 residues. The V segment lost 6 bases and the J segment 1 base; nucleotides outside the gene matches: 10. The CDR3 DNA reads as TGTGCCAGCAGCCCCGGAGTAGGACTAGCGGGAGGCCAAGAGACCCAGTACTTC. It translates to CASSPGVGLAGGQETQYF.

The V gene is TRBV28, the J gene TRBJ1-5; the match to TRBD1 covers 9 bases. V dropped 5 bases and J dropped 3; count of bases not matched to a gene: 5. Germline lookup yields CDR1 MDHEN and CDR2 SYDVKM. The CDR3 has 15 amino acids. CDR3 protein: CASSPGQGFNQPQHF. For the CDR3, the DNA is TGTGCCAGCAGTCCGGGACAGGGTTTCAATCAGCCCCAGCATTTT.

The chain couples TRBV11-2 to TRBJ2-2; a weak D match, TRBD2 (7 bases). Trimming left V 5 bases short and J 7 bases short, with 11 bases between. The CDR3 has 13 residues. Germline CDR1 reads SGHAT; CDR2 reads FQNNGV. The CDR3 here is CASSEGGNGELFF. The CDR3 DNA follows: TGTGCCAGCAGCGAGGGGGGGAACGGGGAGCTGTTTTTT.

The chain combines TRBV5-4 with TRBJ1-1; 7 positions agree with TRBD1. Germline V CDR1 and CDR2: SGHNT, YYREEE (reference sequence). Losses at the gene ends were 3 bases for V and 1 base for J; bases not matched to a gene: 6. The CDR3 length is 15 residues. The CDR3 nucleotides read TGTGCCAGCAGCTCTACAGGGGCCTCGAACACTGAAGCTTTCTTT. Amino acid sequence: CASSSTGASNTEAFF.

V is TRBV3-1 (or the pseudogene TRBV3-2) and J is TRBJ2-7, with 8 bases fitting TRBD2. The CDR3 consists of 15 residues. Trimming took 5 bases from V and 6 from J; bases not matched to a gene: 12. Germline V gene lookup returns CDR1 LGHDT and CDR2 YNNKEL (reference sequence). CDR3 loop: CASSSPGGGRGEQYF. The CDR3 coding sequence is TGTGCCAGCAGCTCCCCTGGCGGGGGGAGAGGCGAGCAGTACTTC.